Below, 3 T cell receptor beta chains from the same sample are listed, as sequenced in a study of T cell changes during pregnancy in multiple sclerosis. Using immunoSEQ multiplex PCR, the repertoire was profiled, and TCRdb retains in-frame clones only, with some absent. This sample carries about 41,000 clones, over 70% of them seen once, and the ten largest clones take approximately 5.1%. The source was peripheral blood, collected in the first trimester of pregnancy. These receptors were taken from a female donor in good health, enrolled as a control in a pregnancy study.

The chain joins TRBV19 to TRBJ1-1; 11 nucleotides agree with TRBD1. CDR1 is LNHDA and CDR2 is SQIVND in the germline V gene (reference sequence). V dropped 7 bases and J dropped 1; count of bases not matched to a gene: 5. This CDR3 spans 15 amino acids. CDR3 DNA sequence: TGTGCCAGTAATACCGGGACAGGGGGGAACACTGAAGCTTTCTTT. This gives the protein CASNTGTGGNTEAFF.

The rearrangement joins TRBV6-4 to TRBJ2-3; 13 nucleotides match TRBD2. The CDR3 runs to 16 residues. The junction had 4 bases not matched to a gene; V was cut back by 5 bases and J by 2 bases. CDR1 is MRHNA, CDR2 SNTAGT, per germline. CDR3 residues: CASSLGTSGATDTQYF. CDR3 DNA: TGTGCCAGCAGTCTGGGGACTAGCGGGGCCACAGATACGCAGTATTTT.

V usage is TRBV18 and J usage is TRBJ1-1; D perhaps matches TRBD1 (5 bases). V lost 8 bases and J 5 bases, leaving 6 bases between the germline ends. Per the germline V gene, CDR1 is KGHSH and CDR2 is LQKENI. This CDR3 has 10 residues. CDR3 in DNA: TGTGCCAGCAAGGGGACTGAAGCTTTCTTT. Translating gives CASKGTEAFF.